The present T cell receptor beta chain was sequenced within a study of shared clonotypes between healthy human individuals. Overall study results and limits: Larger estimated richness was generally recorded for naive subsets relative to memory subsets. What limited the represented genetic and exposure-history diversity was the small number of donors.

It was CD45RO-negative cells, positively selected for CCR7, that made up naive CD8 cells, with terminally differentiated effector memory CD45RA+ cells excluded. Generated by immunoSEQ multiplex PCR, the TCRdb table keeps only in-frame clones and is missing some. The repertoire holds some 2,000,000 clones, with about 95% as singletons. Details on this clone: Antigen unknown.

The receptor comes from a man aged 18 to 35 in good health. The sequenced sample was naive CD8+ T cells sorted from blood.

The DNA of the CDR3 is TGTGCCAGCAGTTCAATAACAGGGGCTGGGGCCAACGTCCTGACTTTC. Translated: CASSSITGAGANVLTF. The chain is built from TRBV6-5 and TRBJ2-6, with 7 bases matching TRBD1. The CDR3 length is 16 residues. From germline, CDR1 is MNHEY and CDR2 SVGAGI. The V gene end was trimmed by 4 bases and the J gene end by 2 bases; junction bases not matched to a gene: 5.